The source of this T cell receptor (beta chain) is a study of cytomegalovirus exposure and HLA in healthy donors. Whole-study results and caveats: Several of the most significant clusters appeared linked to common viral pathogens, based on a later analysis.

Germline trimming cut 7 bases from V and 3 bases from J; bases unmatched to any gene: 4. Germline-derived CDR1 and CDR2 are MNHNY and SVGAGI (reference sequence). There are 13 residues in the CDR3. The primer mix had 60 Vbeta and 13 Jbeta primers. Repertoires were generated with immunoSEQ multiplex PCR, while TCRdb's copy carries only in-frame clones and drops some. The repertoire includes roughly 180,000 clones, 9.5% of them detected once, and over 1% sits in the top ten. The sample holds a few counts of this clone. Antigen: not known. The chain has TRBV6-6 and TRBJ1-1, with 8 positions matching TRBD1. This clonotype was obtained from a woman in her twenties or thirties in good health and CMV-seropositive. Sequencing used PBMCs. In DNA form, the CDR3 reads TGTGCCAGCATTTTGACAGGGGACACTGAAGCTTTCTTT. The encoded protein is CASILTGDTEAFF.